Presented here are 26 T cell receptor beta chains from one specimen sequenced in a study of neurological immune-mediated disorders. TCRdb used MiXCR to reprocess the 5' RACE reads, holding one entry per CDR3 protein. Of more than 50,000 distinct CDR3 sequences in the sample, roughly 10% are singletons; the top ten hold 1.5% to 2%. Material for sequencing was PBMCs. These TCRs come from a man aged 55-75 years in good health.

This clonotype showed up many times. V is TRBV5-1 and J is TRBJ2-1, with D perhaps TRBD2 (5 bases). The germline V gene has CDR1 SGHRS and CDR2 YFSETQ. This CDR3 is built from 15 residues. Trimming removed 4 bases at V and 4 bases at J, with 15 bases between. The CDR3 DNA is TGCGCCAGCAGCGTAACGGGAACGCTATACAATGAGCAGTTCTTC. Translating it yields CASSVTGTLYNEQFF.

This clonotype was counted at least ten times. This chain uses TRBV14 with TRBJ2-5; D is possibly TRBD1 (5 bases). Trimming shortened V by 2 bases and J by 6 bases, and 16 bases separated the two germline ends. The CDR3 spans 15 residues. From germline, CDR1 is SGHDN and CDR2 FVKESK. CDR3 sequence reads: CASSQRWGSGQTQYF. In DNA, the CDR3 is TGTGCCAGCAGCCAACGGTGGGGCTCCGGTCAGACCCAGTACTTC. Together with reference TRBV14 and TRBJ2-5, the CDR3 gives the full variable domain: EAGVTQFPSHSVIEKGQTVTLRCDPISGHDNLYWYRRVMGKEIKFLLHFVKESKQDESGMPNNRFLAERTGGTYSTLKVQPAELEDSGVYFCASSQRWGSGQTQYFGPGTRLLVL.

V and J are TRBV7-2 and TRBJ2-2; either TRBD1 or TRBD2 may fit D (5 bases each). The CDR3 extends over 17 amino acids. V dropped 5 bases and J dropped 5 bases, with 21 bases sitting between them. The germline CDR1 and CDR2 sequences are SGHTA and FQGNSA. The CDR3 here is CASSPQGGGYRTGELFF. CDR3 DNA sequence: TGTGCCAGCAGCCCCCAGGGTGGGGGATATCGAACCGGGGAGCTGTTTTTT.

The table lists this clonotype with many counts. CDR3 sequence: CSAPGGSEYVGGYTF. CDR3 in DNA: TGCAGTGCCCCCGGAGGGTCGGAGTACGTTGGGGGCTACACCTTC. The V gene is TRBV20-1, the J gene TRBJ1-2; D not certain. CDR1 is DFQATT, CDR2 SNEGSKA, per germline (reference sequence). The CDR3 has 15 amino acids. Trimming pared 6 bases from V and 8 bases from J, leaving 25 bases between.

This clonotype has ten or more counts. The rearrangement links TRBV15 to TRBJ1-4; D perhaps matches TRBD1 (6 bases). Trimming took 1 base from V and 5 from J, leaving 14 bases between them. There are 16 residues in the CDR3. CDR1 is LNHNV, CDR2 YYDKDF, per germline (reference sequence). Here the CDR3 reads CATSRGLQGRNEKLFF. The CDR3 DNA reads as TGTGCCACCAGCAGAGGATTACAGGGACGGAATGAAAAACTGTTTTTT. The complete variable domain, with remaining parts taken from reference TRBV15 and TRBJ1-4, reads DAMVIQNPRYQVTQFGKPVTLSCSQTLNHNVMYWYQQKSSQAPKLLFHYYDKDFNNEADTPDNFQSRRPNTSFCFLDIRSPGLGDTAMYLCATSRGLQGRNEKLFFGSGTQLSVL.

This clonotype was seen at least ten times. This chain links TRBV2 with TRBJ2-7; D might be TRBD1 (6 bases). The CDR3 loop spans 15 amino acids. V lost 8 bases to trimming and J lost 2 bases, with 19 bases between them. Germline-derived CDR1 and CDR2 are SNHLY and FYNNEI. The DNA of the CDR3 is TGTGCCAGCCTTCGGGACACTCGAAACCCCTACGAGCAGTACTTC. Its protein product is CASLRDTRNPYEQYF. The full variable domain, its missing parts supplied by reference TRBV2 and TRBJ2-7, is EPEVTQTPSHQVTQMGQEVILRCVPISNHLYFYWYRQILGQKVEFLVSFYNNEISEKSEIFDDQFSVERPDGSNFTLKIRSTKLEDSAMYFCASLRDTRNPYEQYFGPGTRLTVT.

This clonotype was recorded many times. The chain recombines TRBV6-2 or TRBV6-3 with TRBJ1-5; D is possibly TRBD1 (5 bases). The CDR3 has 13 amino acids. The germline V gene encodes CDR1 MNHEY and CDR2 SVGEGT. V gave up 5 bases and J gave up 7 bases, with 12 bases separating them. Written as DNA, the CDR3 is TGTGCCAGCAGTCAGGGTGGGGAACAGCCCCAGCATTTT. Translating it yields CASSQGGEQPQHF.

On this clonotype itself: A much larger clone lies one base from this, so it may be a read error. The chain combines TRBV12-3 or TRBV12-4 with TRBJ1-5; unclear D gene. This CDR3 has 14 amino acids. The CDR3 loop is CDSSLSSSNQPQHF. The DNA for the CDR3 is TGTGACAGCAGTTTGAGCAGTAGCAATCAGCCCCAGCATTTT.

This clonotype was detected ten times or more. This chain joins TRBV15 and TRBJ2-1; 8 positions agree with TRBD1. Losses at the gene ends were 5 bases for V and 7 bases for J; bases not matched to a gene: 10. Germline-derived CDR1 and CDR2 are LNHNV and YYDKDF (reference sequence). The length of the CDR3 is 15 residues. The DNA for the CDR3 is TGTGCCACCAGCGGCGAGCGGACAGGGAGGAATGAGCAGTTCTTC. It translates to CATSGERTGRNEQFF.

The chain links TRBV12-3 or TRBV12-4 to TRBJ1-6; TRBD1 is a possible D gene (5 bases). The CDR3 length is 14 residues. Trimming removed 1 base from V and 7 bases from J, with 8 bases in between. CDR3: CASSLGDGNSPLHF. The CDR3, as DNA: TGTGCCAGCAGTTTAGGGGACGGGAATTCACCCCTCCACTTT.

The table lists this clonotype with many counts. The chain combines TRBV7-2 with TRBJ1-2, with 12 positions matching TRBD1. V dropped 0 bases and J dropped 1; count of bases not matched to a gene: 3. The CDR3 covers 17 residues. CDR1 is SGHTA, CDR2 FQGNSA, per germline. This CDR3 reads CASSLAGQGARNYGYTF. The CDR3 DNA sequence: TGTGCCAGCAGCTTAGCGGGACAGGGGGCGCGTAACTATGGCTACACCTTC.

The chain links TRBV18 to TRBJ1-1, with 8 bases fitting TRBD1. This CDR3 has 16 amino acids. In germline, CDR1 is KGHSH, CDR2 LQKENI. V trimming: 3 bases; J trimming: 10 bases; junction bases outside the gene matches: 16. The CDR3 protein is CASSPISGTGRVGAFF. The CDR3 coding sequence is TGTGCCAGCTCACCCATTTCTGGGACAGGAAGGGTTGGAGCTTTCTTT.

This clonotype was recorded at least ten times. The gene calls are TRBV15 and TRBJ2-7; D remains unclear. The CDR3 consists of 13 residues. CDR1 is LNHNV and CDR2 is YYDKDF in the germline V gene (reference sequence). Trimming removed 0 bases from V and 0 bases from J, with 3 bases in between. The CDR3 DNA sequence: TGTGCCACCAGCAGAGATCTCTCCTACGAGCAGTACTTC. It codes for CATSRDLSYEQYF.

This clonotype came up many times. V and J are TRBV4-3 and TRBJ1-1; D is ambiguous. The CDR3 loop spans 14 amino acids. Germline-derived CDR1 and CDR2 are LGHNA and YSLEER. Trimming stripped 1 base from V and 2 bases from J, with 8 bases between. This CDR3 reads CASSQGGGNTEAFF. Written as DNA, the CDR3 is TGCGCCAGCAGCCAAGGGGGAGGAAACACTGAAGCTTTCTTT.

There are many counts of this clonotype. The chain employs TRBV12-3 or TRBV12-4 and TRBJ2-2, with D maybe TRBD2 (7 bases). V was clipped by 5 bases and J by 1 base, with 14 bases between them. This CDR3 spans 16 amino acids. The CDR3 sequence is CASSPMRGGNTGELFF. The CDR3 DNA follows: TGTGCCAGCAGTCCCATGAGGGGGGGGAACACCGGGGAGCTGTTTTTT.

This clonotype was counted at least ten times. CDR3 in amino acids: CASSPPGDRGWLPLHF. CDR3 DNA sequence: TGTGCCAGCTCACCACCGGGAGACAGGGGATGGTTACCCCTCCACTTT. This sequence joins TRBV18 and TRBJ1-6, with 8 nucleotides matching TRBD1. Trimming cost V 0 bases and J 12 bases; bases outside gene matches: 10. The CDR3 length is 16 residues. Germline assignment: CDR1 KGHSH and CDR2 LQKENI.

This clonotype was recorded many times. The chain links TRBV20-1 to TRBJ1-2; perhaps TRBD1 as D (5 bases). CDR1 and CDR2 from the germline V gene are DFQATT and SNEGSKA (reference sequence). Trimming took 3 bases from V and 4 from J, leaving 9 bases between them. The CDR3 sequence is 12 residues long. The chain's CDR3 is CSARDDSYGYTF. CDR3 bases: TGCAGTGCTAGGGATGACAGCTATGGCTACACCTTC.

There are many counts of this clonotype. CDR3: CASAAGSDINQPQHF. The CDR3 nucleotides read TGTGCCAGCGCGGCCGGTTCGGACATTAATCAGCCCCAGCATTTT. V usage is TRBV6-2 or TRBV6-3 and J usage is TRBJ1-5, with D perhaps TRBD1 (5 bases). Germline-derived CDR1 and CDR2 are MNHEY and SVGEGT. The V gene lost 8 bases and the J gene lost 4 bases, with 18 bases spanning the gap. The CDR3 contains 15 residues.

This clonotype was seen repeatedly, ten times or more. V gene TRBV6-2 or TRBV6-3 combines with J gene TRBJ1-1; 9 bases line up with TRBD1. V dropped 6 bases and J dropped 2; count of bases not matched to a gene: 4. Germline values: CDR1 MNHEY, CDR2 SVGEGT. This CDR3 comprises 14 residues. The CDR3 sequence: CASRGTGTNTEAFF. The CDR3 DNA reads TGTGCCAGCAGAGGGACAGGGACAAACACTGAAGCTTTCTTT.

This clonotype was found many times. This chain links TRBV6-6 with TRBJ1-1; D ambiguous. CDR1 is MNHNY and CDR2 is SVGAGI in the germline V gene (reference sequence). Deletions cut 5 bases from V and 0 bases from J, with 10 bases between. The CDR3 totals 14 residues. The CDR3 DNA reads TGTGCCAGCAGTCGGACCGACCTGAACACTGAAGCTTTCTTT. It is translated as CASSRTDLNTEAFF.

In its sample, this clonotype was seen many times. CDR3 in DNA: TGTGCCAGCAGTTACACCTTAGGGGACAGGACCTACGAGCAGTACTTC. As protein: CASSYTLGDRTYEQYF. The genes are TRBV6-5 and TRBJ2-7, with TRBD1 identical over 8 bases. V lost 2 bases, J lost 2 bases, and 8 bases stayed unmatched. The CDR3 is 16 amino acids. The germline gives CDR1 MNHEY, CDR2 SVGAGI.

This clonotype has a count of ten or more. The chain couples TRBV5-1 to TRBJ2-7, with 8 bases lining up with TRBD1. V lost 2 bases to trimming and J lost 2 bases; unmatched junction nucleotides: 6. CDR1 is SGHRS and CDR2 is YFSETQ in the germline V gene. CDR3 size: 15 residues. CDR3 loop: CASSFLGRGPYEQYF. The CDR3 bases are TGCGCCAGCAGCTTCCTCGGCAGGGGGCCCTACGAGCAGTACTTC.

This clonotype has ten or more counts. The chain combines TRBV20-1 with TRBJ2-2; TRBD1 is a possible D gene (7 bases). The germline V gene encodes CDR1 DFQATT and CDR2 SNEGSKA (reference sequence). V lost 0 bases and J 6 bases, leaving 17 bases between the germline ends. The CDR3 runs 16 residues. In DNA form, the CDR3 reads TGCAGTGCTAGAGAGCGGGACAGTCTTCGTTCCGGGGAGCTGTTTTTT. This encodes CSARERDSLRSGELFF.

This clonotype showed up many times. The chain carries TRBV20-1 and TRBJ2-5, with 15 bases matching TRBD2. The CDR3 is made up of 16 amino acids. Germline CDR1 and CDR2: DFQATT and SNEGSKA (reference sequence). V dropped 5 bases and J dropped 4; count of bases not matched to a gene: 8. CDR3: CSAGRTSGGASETQYF. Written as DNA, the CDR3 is TGCAGTGCTGGGCGGACTAGCGGGGGGGCATCAGAGACCCAGTACTTC.

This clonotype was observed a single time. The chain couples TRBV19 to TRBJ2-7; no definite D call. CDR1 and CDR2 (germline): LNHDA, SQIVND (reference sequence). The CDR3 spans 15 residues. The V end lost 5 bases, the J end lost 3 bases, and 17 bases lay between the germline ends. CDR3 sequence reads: CASSLGYGALYEQYF. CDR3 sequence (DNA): TGTGCCAGTAGTCTCGGTTACGGCGCTCTCTACGAGCAGTACTTC. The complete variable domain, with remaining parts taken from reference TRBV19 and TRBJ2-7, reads DGGITQSPKYLFRKEGQNVTLSCEQNLNHDAMYWYRQDPGQGLRLIYYSQIVNDFQKGDIAEGYSVSREKKESFPLTVTSAQKNPTAFYLCASSLGYGALYEQYFGPGTRLTVT.

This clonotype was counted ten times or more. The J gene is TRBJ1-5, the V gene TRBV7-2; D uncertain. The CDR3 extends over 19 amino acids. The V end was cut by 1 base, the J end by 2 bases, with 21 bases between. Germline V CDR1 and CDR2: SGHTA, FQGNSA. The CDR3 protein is CASSLVGGGPPPGNQPQHF. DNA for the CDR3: TGTGCCAGCAGCTTAGTTGGAGGAGGGCCCCCCCCGGGCAATCAGCCCCAGCATTTT. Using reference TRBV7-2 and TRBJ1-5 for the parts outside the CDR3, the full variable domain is GAGVSQSPSNKVTEKGKDVELRCDPISGHTALYWYRQSLGQGLEFLIYFQGNSAPDKSGLPSDRFSAERTGGSVSTLTIQRTQQEDSAVYLCASSLVGGGPPPGNQPQHFGDGTRLSIL.